One and the same sample provided the 9 T cell receptor beta chains below, sequenced in a study of cytomegalovirus exposure and HLA in healthy donors. The study ran its PCR with 60 Vbeta and 13 Jbeta primers. Measured with immunoSEQ multiplex PCR; TCRdb has only the in-frame clones, and not every one. The table lists 150,000 to 200,000 clones, 65% to 75% of them singletons. The specimen was PBMCs. The source is a girl aged 5-17 years in good health and CMV-seronegative.

The chain combines TRBV5-1 with TRBJ1-6; a weak D match, TRBD1 (6 bases). The CDR3 extends over 14 amino acids. Trimming cost V 2 bases and J 7 bases, with 10 bases left between them. Germline CDR1 is SGHRS and CDR2 is YFSETQ. The CDR3 loop is CASSLPDSNSPLHF. The CDR3 region has the DNA TGCGCCAGCAGCTTACCGGACAGCAATTCACCCCTCCACTTT. Full variable domain (remainder filled in from reference TRBV5-1 and TRBJ1-6): KAGVTQTPRYLIKTRGQQVTLSCSPISGHRSVSWYQQTPGQGLQFLFEYFSETQRNKGNFPGRFSGRQFSNSRSEMNVSTLELGDSALYLCASSLPDSNSPLHFGNGTRLTVT.

This chain uses TRBV5-4 with TRBJ2-7; maybe TRBD2 (7 bases). The CDR3 has 14 residues. V shed 0 bases and J shed 7 bases, with 14 bases lying between them. Germline loops: CDR1 SGHNT, CDR2 YYREEE (reference sequence). The CDR3 coding sequence is TGTGCCAGCAGCTTGGACGGGGGGCCGGGAGAGCAGTACTTC. Residues: CASSLDGGPGEQYF.

This chain links TRBV9 with TRBJ1-5; the D is unclear. Between the trimmed V and J ends, which lost 0 bases and 0 bases, there was a span of 7 bases. Germline V gene lookup returns CDR1 SGDLS and CDR2 YYNGEE. The CDR3 has 15 amino acids. Here the CDR3 DNA reads TGTGCCAGCAGCGTAGAAGGAGCTAGCAATCAGCCCCAGCATTTT. This codes for CASSVEGASNQPQHF.

J is TRBJ2-7 and V is TRBV2; perhaps TRBD1 as D (5 bases). V lost 2 bases and J lost 3, with 8 bases in between. Germline V CDR1 and CDR2: SNHLY, FYNNEI. The length of the CDR3 is 13 residues. CDR3 in DNA: TGTGCCAGCAGTGAAATACAGGTCTACGAGCAGTACTTC. Translated, it gives CASSEIQVYEQYF.

The chain joins TRBV7-6 to TRBJ1-1; possible D gene TRBD1, 6 bases. The CDR3 sequence is 13 residues long. Trimming left V 4 bases short and J 7 bases short, with 13 bases between. In germline, CDR1 is SGHVS, CDR2 FNYEAQ. CDR3 in amino acids: CASSSLQGDEAFF. The CDR3 nucleotides read TGTGCCAGCAGCTCGTTACAGGGAGATGAAGCTTTCTTT.

The genes are TRBV2 and TRBJ2-2; 8 nucleotides match TRBD2. CDR3 size: 15 residues. Germline CDR1 and CDR2: SNHLY and FYNNEI. V lost 4 bases and J lost 5; bases outside the gene matches: 6. As DNA, the CDR3 is TGTGCCAGCAGTGCGGGAGTAGCGGGGACCGGGGAGCTGTTTTTT. Translating it yields CASSAGVAGTGELFF.

The chain joins TRBV6-1 to TRBJ2-3; D possibly corresponds to TRBD1 (6 bases). CDR1 is MNHNS, CDR2 SASEGT, per germline. Trimming removed 5 bases from V and 0 bases from J, with 12 bases in between. There are 15 residues in the CDR3. The CDR3 DNA follows: TGTGCCAGCAGTCGGACAGTCTCTAGCACAGATACGCAGTATTTT. Translation gives CASSRTVSSTDTQYF.

V is TRBV5-4 and J is TRBJ1-4; 7 bases are a match to TRBD1. Germline V lookup: CDR1 SGHNT, CDR2 YYREEE (reference sequence). Trimming at V came to 1 base and at J to 7 bases, leaving 1 base not matched to a gene. The CDR3 length is 13 residues. CDR3 residues: CASSLQGGEKLFF. The CDR3 DNA sequence: TGTGCCAGCAGCTTGCAGGGGGGTGAAAAACTGTTTTTT.

The genes are TRBV6-5 and TRBJ2-2; possibly TRBD1 for D (6 bases). Germline values: CDR1 MNHEY, CDR2 SVGAGI. The V and J ends lost 5 bases and 1 base respectively, with 8 bases between them. The CDR3 contains 14 residues. The CDR3 sequence is CASSKDRNTGELFF. DNA for the CDR3: TGTGCCAGCAGTAAGGACAGGAACACCGGGGAGCTGTTTTTT.